This TCR beta chain was recorded in a study of T cell responses to AZD1222 COVID-19 vaccine. Notes on the study in general: Unmutated variant regions are reportedly the target of nearly half of TCRs that are spike-specific.

Details on this clone: Its specificity is not known.

Clones were read by immunoSEQ multiplex PCR, and TCRdb kept only the in-frame ones, dropping some. The sample has 250,000 to 300,000 clones; around 93% are singletons. The CDR3 sequence is 16 residues long. Trimming left V 5 bases short and J 2 bases short, with 17 bases between. The V gene's germline CDR1 is MDHEN and CDR2 SYDVKM. Source: peripheral blood, taken 28 days after the second AZD1222 dose. This sequence joins TRBV28 and TRBJ2-3; tentative D call: TRBD2 (7 bases). The receptor was derived from an adult who received the AZD1222 COVID-19 vaccine. In nucleotides, the CDR3 is TGTGCCAGCAGTGGGGGGGGGCTCGGACACACAGATACGCAGTATTTT. The encoded protein is CASSGGGLGHTDTQYF.